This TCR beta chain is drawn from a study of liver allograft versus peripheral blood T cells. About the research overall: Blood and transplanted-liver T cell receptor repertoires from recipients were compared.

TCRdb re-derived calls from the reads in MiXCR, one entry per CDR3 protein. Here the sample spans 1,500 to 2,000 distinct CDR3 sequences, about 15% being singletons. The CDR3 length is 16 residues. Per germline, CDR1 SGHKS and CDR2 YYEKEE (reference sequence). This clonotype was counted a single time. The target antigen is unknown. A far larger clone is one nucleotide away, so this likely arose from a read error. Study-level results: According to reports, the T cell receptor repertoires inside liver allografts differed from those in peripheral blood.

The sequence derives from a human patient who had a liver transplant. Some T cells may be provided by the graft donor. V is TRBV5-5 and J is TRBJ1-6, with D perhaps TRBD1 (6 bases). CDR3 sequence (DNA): TGTGCCAGCAGCTTGGGAGGGGTCAGGGGTAATTCATCCCTCCACTTT. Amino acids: CASSLGGVRGNSSLHF.